This T cell receptor beta chain was documented in a study of regulatory T cells in long-lasting Graves disease. On the study more broadly: Newly diagnosed Graves' patients had taken antithyroid drugs under 3 months.

To note about this clonotype: The CDR3 end shows no conserved phenylalanine or tryptophan, and so a read error is likely.

Deletions cut 6 bases from V and 2 bases from J, with 13 bases between. Per germline, CDR1 SGHRS and CDR2 YFSETQ. The CDR3 is 14 amino acids. Documented time point: newly diagnosed GD, antithyroid drugs for less than 3 months. Extracted RNA from PBMCs served as the source of the TCR library. For TCR beta, libraries came from iRepertoire HTBI primers and Arm-PCR of CDR3 regions. One entry per CDR3 protein, called by TCRdb with MiXCR from the multiplex PCR reads. The sample shows 350,000 to 500,000 distinct CDR3 sequences, 14% of them seen only once. These data also featured in a second study, about T cells in Graves' hyperthyroidism and ophthalmopathy. Turning to that study: A patient was excluded if there was uncontrolled infection, other autoimmune disease, pregnancy or lactation. Most expanded thyroid clonotypes above 0.001 recurred in blood.

The input for sequencing was peripheral blood mononuclear cells (PBMCs), taken at new diagnosis, from a patient treated with antithyroid drugs. V gene TRBV5-1 combines with J gene TRBJ2-3, with D possibly being TRBD2 (6 bases). The receptor's source is a woman aged 45-59 years with Graves disease. CDR3 in DNA: TGCGCCAGCACTCTCGGGACTTCCACAGATACGCAGTATTCT. This gives the protein CASTLGTSTDTQYS.